Below, 21 T cell receptor beta chains from the same sample are listed, as sequenced in a study of cytomegalovirus exposure and HLA in healthy donors. The PCR employed 60 Vbeta primers together with 13 Jbeta primers. This table comes from immunoSEQ multiplex PCR, and its TCRdb copy is limited to in-frame clones, with some not included. This table holds some 190,000 clones, over 60% found once. Material for sequencing was PBMCs. All receptors derive from a woman in her 30s in good health and CMV-seropositive.

This rearrangement joins TRBV2 to TRBJ1-3; D not certain. Trimming shortened V by 0 bases and J by 0 bases, and 6 bases separated the two germline ends. Per germline, CDR1 SNHLY and CDR2 FYNNEI. This CDR3 has 15 residues. The CDR3 region is CASSEAAVSGNTIYF. DNA of the CDR3: TGTGCCAGCAGTGAAGCGGCAGTCTCTGGAAACACCATATATTTT.

CDR3 region: CASSLVILGRGRSDTQYF. CDR3 bases: TGTGCCAGCAGTTTAGTAATTCTTGGGAGGGGACGTTCAGATACGCAGTATTTT. The genes are TRBV28 and TRBJ2-3; 7 bases align to TRBD2. CDR1 and CDR2 from the germline V gene are MDHEN and SYDVKM. The trim removed 2 bases at V and 4 bases at J, leaving 15 bases unmatched. CDR3 length: 18 amino acids.

This rearrangement joins TRBV4-2 to TRBJ2-2; D unresolved. V lost 5 bases to trimming and J lost 0 bases, with 10 bases between them. The CDR3 length is 15 residues. Germline assignment: CDR1 LGHNA and CDR2 YNFKEQ. The CDR3 sequence: CASSLPGSNTGELFF. The DNA for the CDR3 is TGTGCCAGCAGCTTGCCGGGTTCGAACACCGGGGAGCTGTTTTTT.

The rearrangement joins TRBV6-5 to TRBJ2-1, with 13 bases that match TRBD2. Per the germline V gene, CDR1 is MNHEY and CDR2 is SVGAGI. The CDR3 is 15 amino acids. The junction had 9 bases not matched to a gene; V was cut back by 6 bases and J by 10 bases. The CDR3 is CASSRLAGGASEQFF. The CDR3 DNA sequence: TGTGCCAGCAGCCGACTAGCGGGAGGCGCCTCGGAGCAGTTCTTC.

The chain links TRBV7-9 to TRBJ2-3, with 7 nucleotides matching TRBD2. V lost 1 base to trimming and J lost 0 bases; unmatched junction nucleotides: 1. This CDR3 comprises 15 residues. Germline CDR1 reads SEHNR; CDR2 reads FQNEAQ (reference sequence). DNA for the CDR3: TGTGCCAGCAGCTTAGTCGGGGGGAGCACAGATACGCAGTATTTT. This codes for CASSLVGGSTDTQYF.

The rearrangement uses TRBV5-1 and TRBJ2-3; 9 nucleotides align to TRBD2. CDR1 is SGHRS and CDR2 is YFSETQ in the germline V gene. This CDR3 is 16 amino acids long. V lost 4 bases, J lost 3 bases, and 9 bases stayed unmatched. In DNA, the CDR3 is TGCGCCAGCAGCCCGGGTAGCGGGGGTAGAACAGATACGCAGTATTTT. It specifies CASSPGSGGRTDTQYF.

The gene calls are TRBV6-6 and TRBJ1-5; 7 bases are shared with TRBD1. Germline values: CDR1 MNHNY, CDR2 SVGAGI (reference sequence). Trimming cost V 3 bases and J 2 bases; bases outside gene matches: 7. The CDR3 totals 16 residues. The CDR3, as DNA: TGTGCCAGCAGTTATCTCGACAGGGTGGGCAATCAGCCCCAGCATTTT. This translates into CASSYLDRVGNQPQHF.

This clone was seen a single time. The rearrangement links TRBV28 to TRBJ1-4; a weak D match, TRBD1 (5 bases). The germline gives CDR1 MDHEN, CDR2 SYDVKM. V lost 4 bases to trimming and J lost 8 bases, with 17 bases between them. The CDR3 is 15 residues long. CDR3 bases: TGTGCCAGCAGTTCTCCCGGCGCGGGGCGAGAAAAACTGTTTTTT. Residues: CASSSPGAGREKLFF.

The chain joins TRBV2 to TRBJ1-5, with TRBD1 matching 7 bases. The CDR3 is 13 amino acids. From germline, CDR1 is SNHLY and CDR2 FYNNEI. Trimming cost V 3 bases and J 7 bases; bases outside gene matches: 3. The CDR3 nucleotides read TGTGCCAGCAGTGACGACAGGGAACAGCCCCAGCATTTT. Translation gives CASSDDREQPQHF.

A single count supports this clone. V usage is TRBV15 and J usage is TRBJ2-1; no clear D. V was clipped by 1 base and J by 1 base, with 11 bases between them. Germline V gives CDR1 LNHNV, CDR2 YYDKDF (reference sequence). The CDR3 spans 16 residues. DNA for the CDR3: TGTGCCACCAGCAGAGGCGCGTCTAGTTCCTACAATGAGCAGTTCTTC. Encoded protein: CATSRGASSSYNEQFF.

CDR3 amino acids: CASSPLAGGTYNEQFF. The CDR3 nucleotides are TGTGCCAGCAGCCCCTTAGCGGGAGGAACCTACAATGAGCAGTTCTTC. The chain has TRBV5-5 and TRBJ2-1, with 10 bases fitting TRBD2. J lost 2 bases, V lost 4 bases, and 6 bases had no gene match. The CDR3 spans 16 residues. Germline V gene data show CDR1 as SGHKS and CDR2 as YYEKEE (reference sequence).

The chain uses TRBV5-1 and TRBJ1-4; D call uncertain. The CDR3 length is 15 residues. The germline V gene encodes CDR1 SGHRS and CDR2 YFSETQ. Trimming cost V 4 bases and J 6 bases, with 16 bases left between them. The CDR3 nucleotides read TGCGCCAGCAGCCGGGGAGCGGGAAATGATGAAAAACTGTTTTTT. It translates to CASSRGAGNDEKLFF.

The V and J genes are TRBV30 and TRBJ1-1; 9 positions match TRBD1. The CDR3 totals 13 residues. The V segment lost 2 bases and the J segment 11 bases; nucleotides outside the gene matches: 9. Germline V lookup: CDR1 GTSNPN, CDR2 SVGIG (reference sequence). DNA for the CDR3: TGTGCCTGGAGTACGGGACAGGGAACGAAGGCTTTCTTT. This sequence encodes CAWSTGQGTKAFF.

This chain uses TRBV6-1 with TRBJ2-4; a possible D gene is TRBD1 (7 bases). This CDR3 is built from 18 residues. The V end was cut by 3 bases, the J end by 2 bases, with 20 bases between. Germline CDR1 is MNHNS and CDR2 is SASEGT. As DNA, the CDR3 is TGTGCCAGCAGTGATAGGGGTGGAGGGGGCGCGTCCAAAAACATTCAGTACTTC. Translation gives CASSDRGGGGASKNIQYF.

This clone was observed a handful of times. The V and J genes are TRBV18 and TRBJ2-3; D is uncertain. Trimming removed 2 bases from V and 0 bases from J, with 3 bases in between. Germline V lookup: CDR1 KGHSH, CDR2 LQKENI. This CDR3 comprises 13 residues. This CDR3 is CASSPYSTDTQYF. For the CDR3, the DNA is TGTGCCAGCTCACCATATAGCACAGATACGCAGTATTTT.

In its sample, this clone was seen a few times. The J gene is TRBJ2-7, the V gene TRBV21-1; TRBD1 is the table's D call and was not checked against the DNA. TRBV21-1 is labeled a pseudogene. This CDR3 has 12 residues. CDR3 in DNA: TGTGCCAGCAGCAAGGACAGGGGCGAGCAGTACTTC. This sequence encodes CASSKDRGEQYF.

The chain joins TRBV2 to TRBJ2-3, with D perhaps TRBD1 (5 bases). Trimming took 9 bases from V and 1 from J, leaving 11 bases between them. The CDR3 sequence is 13 residues long. From germline, CDR1 is SNHLY and CDR2 FYNNEI. The CDR3, as DNA: TGTGCCAGTGCGTTGGGGCGCACAGATACGCAGTATTTT. The encoded protein is CASALGRTDTQYF.

The chain joins TRBV5-6 to TRBJ2-5; 7 bases align to TRBD2. The CDR3 extends over 14 amino acids. CDR1 is SGHDT and CDR2 is YYEEEE in the germline V gene. V lost 1 base and J lost 5; bases outside the gene matches: 5. The CDR3 bases are TGTGCCAGCAGCTTGCCAGGGCGGGGGGAGACCCAGTACTTC. Protein: CASSLPGRGETQYF.

This clone was seen a handful of times. The V and J genes are TRBV27 and TRBJ1-1, with D possibly matching TRBD1 (6 bases). V was cut by 6 bases and J by 2 bases, with 10 bases left in between. Germline loops: CDR1 MNHEY, CDR2 SMNVEV (reference sequence). This CDR3 region has 13 residues. CDR3 loop: CASRGTINTEAFF. Here the CDR3 DNA reads TGTGCCAGCAGAGGGACAATTAACACTGAAGCTTTCTTT.

This chain links TRBV27 with TRBJ2-7, with a weak D call TRBD2 (6 bases). CDR1 and CDR2 from the germline V gene are MNHEY and SMNVEV (reference sequence). This CDR3 region has 14 residues. V lost 4 bases and J 2 bases, leaving 12 bases between the germline ends. DNA for the CDR3: TGTGCCAGCAGTTATGGGACGGGGGCCTACGAGCAGTACTTC. Encoded protein: CASSYGTGAYEQYF.

The V and J genes are TRBV2 and TRBJ2-1; TRBD2 agrees at 7 bases. The germline gives CDR1 SNHLY, CDR2 FYNNEI. The CDR3 length is 12 residues. Trimming took 6 bases from V and 9 from J; bases not matched to a gene: 5. The CDR3 is CASSPWEGEQFF. The CDR3 nucleotides are TGTGCCAGCAGCCCCTGGGAGGGTGAGCAGTTCTTC.